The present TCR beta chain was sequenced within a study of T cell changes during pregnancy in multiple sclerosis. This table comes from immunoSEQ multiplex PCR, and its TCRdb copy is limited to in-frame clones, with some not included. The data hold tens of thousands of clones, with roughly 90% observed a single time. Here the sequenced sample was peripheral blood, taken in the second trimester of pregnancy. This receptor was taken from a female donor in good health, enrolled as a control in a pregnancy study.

The CDR3 bases are TGTGCCAGCAGCCCTCGTCTAGCGGGAGACGAGCAGTACTTC. Translated: CASSPRLAGDEQYF. This sequence joins TRBV4-2 and TRBJ2-7; 10 nucleotides line up with TRBD2. V lost 4 bases and J lost 5; bases outside the gene matches: 5. The CDR3 runs 14 residues. Germline CDR1 is LGHNA and CDR2 is YNFKEQ.